The sequence of this T cell receptor beta chain was determined in a study of T cell responses to AZD1222 COVID-19 vaccine. General observations from the study: Targets within unmutated variant regions were reportedly found for nearly half of spike-specific TCRs. Repertoire sampling happened only post peak T cell response.

This clone has more than one count but fewer than ten. Antigen unknown. The CDR3 is 15 residues long. Trimming removed 0 bases from V and 0 bases from J, with 10 bases in between. Germline CDR1 is SGHRS and CDR2 is YFSETQ. Using immunoSEQ multiplex PCR, the repertoire was profiled, and TCRdb retains in-frame clones only, with some absent. The sample shows approximately 120,000 clones, approximately 91% of them seen only once. This specimen consisted of peripheral blood, obtained on day 0 of AZD1222 vaccination. The TCR was taken from an adult in good health. This rearrangement joins TRBV5-1 to TRBJ2-7, with a weak D call TRBD2 (6 bases). The chain's CDR3 is CASSLGTTSSYEQYF. The CDR3 DNA follows: TGCGCCAGCAGCTTGGGGACTACGAGCTCCTACGAGCAGTACTTC.